Each of the 10 T cell receptor beta chains below was sequenced from the same sample in a study of Graves' ophthalmopathy and Graves' hyperthyroidism. Researchers took RNA transcripts and amplified TCR beta CDR3 regions from them. RT-PCR in the first round used HTBI primers; a second-round multiplex PCR followed. TCRdb re-derived calls from the multiplex PCR reads in MiXCR, one entry per CDR3 protein. There are approximately 700,000 distinct CDR3 sequences in the sample; under 50% occur only once, and more than 3% lies in the top ten. The sequencing sample was made of peripheral blood. The receptors were sampled from an adult man with Graves' ophthalmopathy.

This clonotype was picked up many times. The rearrangement joins TRBV7-9 to TRBJ1-3; 8 bases are shared with TRBD1. Germline V CDR1 and CDR2: SEHNR, FQNEAQ (reference sequence). This CDR3 has 16 residues. V lost 5 bases and J lost 5; bases outside the gene matches: 11. CDR3 region: CASSTGQAANRNTIYF. The CDR3 nucleotides are TGTGCCAGCAGCACGGGACAGGCAGCCAACCGAAACACCATATATTTT.

Comment on this clonotype: A much bigger clone sits one base away, suggesting this may be a read error. V usage is TRBV2 and J usage is TRBJ2-6; D gene unclear. There are 12 residues in the CDR3. The germline gives CDR1 SNHLY, CDR2 FYNNEI. The CDR3 reads CASSEGGNVLTF. As DNA, the CDR3 is TGTGCCAGCAGTGAAGGGGGCAACGTCCTGACTTTC.

CDR3 amino acids: CSYSGTGVEQYF. The CDR3, as DNA: TGCAGCTACTCCGGGACAGGGGTCGAGCAGTACTTC. The chain carries TRBV29-1 and TRBJ2-7; 10 bases map to TRBD1. The CDR3 totals 12 residues. The J segment lost 6 bases and the V segment lost 8 bases, leaving 7 bases of the junction unmatched. The germline V gene has CDR1 SQVTM and CDR2 ANQGSEA.

V and J are TRBV9 and TRBJ1-1; 7 bases are shared with TRBD1. With 7 bases clipped from V and 4 bases from J, the junction kept 13 bases outside the gene matches. Germline values: CDR1 SGDLS, CDR2 YYNGEE. There are 15 residues in the CDR3. CDR3 sequence (DNA): TGTGCCAGCTCACCCACGACAGGGCTGGGCACTGAAGCTTTCTTT. Translated, it gives CASSPTTGLGTEAFF.

As for this clonotype: An end of the junction does not agree with germline; a read error may underlie this. The chain is built from TRBV10-3 and TRBJ2-5; D tentatively reads TRBD1 or TRBD2 (6 bases each). The CDR3 loop spans 14 amino acids. The germline CDR1 and CDR2 sequences are ENHRY and SYGVKD. CDR3 nucleotides: TGTGCCAGCAGTGGACACGGGGGCTCGGAGACCCAGTACTTC. It specifies CASSGHGGSETQYF.

There are many counts of this clonotype. The chain has TRBV19 and TRBJ2-5; 12 nucleotides agree with TRBD2. The length of the CDR3 is 15 residues. The germline CDR1 and CDR2 sequences are LNHDA and SQIVND (reference sequence). V lost 4 bases and J lost 4; bases outside the gene matches: 4. CDR3 DNA: TGTGCCAGTAGTACTAGCGGGAGGGCCGGAGAGACCCAGTACTTC. Amino acid sequence: CASSTSGRAGETQYF.

Turning to this clonotype: One base away lies a much larger clone, so this may be a sequencing read error. This sequence joins TRBV14 and TRBJ1-4, with D unresolved. V gave up 1 base and J gave up 6 bases, with 15 bases separating them. Germline V gene lookup returns CDR1 SGHDN and CDR2 FVKESK. This CDR3 spans 16 amino acids. The CDR3 DNA sequence: TGTGCCAGCAGCCAAGGTAGAAGGGTCCTCGATGAAAAACTGTTTTTT. It translates to CASSQGRRVLDEKLFF. The complete variable domain, with remaining parts taken from reference TRBV14 and TRBJ1-4, reads EAGVTQFPSHSVIEKGQTVTLRCDPISGHDNLYWYRRVMGKEIKFLLHFVKESKQDESGMPNNRFLAERTGGTYSTLKVQPAELEDSGVYFCASSQGRRVLDEKLFFGSGTQLSVL.

This clonotype was recorded many times. The V gene is TRBV2, the J gene TRBJ2-5; maybe TRBD1 (6 bases). Trimming took 3 bases from V and 4 from J, leaving 9 bases between them. The germline gives CDR1 SNHLY, CDR2 FYNNEI. CDR3 length: 13 residues. This chain's CDR3 is CASSETGRETQYF. The CDR3 nucleotides read TGTGCCAGCAGTGAGACAGGCCGAGAGACCCAGTACTTC.

This clonotype was recorded many times. At one end the junction does not follow the germline gene, possibly because of a read error. The chain links TRBV10-3 to TRBJ2-5; D is unclear. The CDR3 covers 14 residues. The germline CDR1 and CDR2 sequences are ENHRY and SYGVKD. For the CDR3, the DNA is TGTGCCAGCAGTGAATTGTACAGCCAAGAGACCCAGTACTTC. It translates to CASSELYSQETQYF.

The chain employs TRBV25-1 and TRBJ1-3; D is uncertain. V dropped 6 bases and J dropped 3 bases, with 12 bases sitting between them. In germline, CDR1 is MGHDK, CDR2 SYGVNS. The CDR3 covers 14 residues. CDR3 in amino acids: CASSPVGFGNTIYF. Written as DNA, the CDR3 is TGTGCCAGCAGCCCCGTCGGATTTGGAAACACCATATATTTT.